This entry describes one T cell receptor beta chain. Its antigen is unknown. Germline V gives CDR1 SGHRS, CDR2 YFSETQ. Trimming removed 3 bases from V and 3 bases from J; junction bases left unmatched: 2. CDR3 length equals 15 residues. The sample originates from a study of T-cell memory formation after mild COVID-19. Constant-segment primers and 5'RACE yielded cDNA libraries for TCR alpha and TCR beta, each carrying sample barcodes and UMIs. TCRdb processed the 5' RACE reads anew with MiXCR; each CDR3 protein has one entry. Found here are fewer than 650,000 distinct CDR3 sequences, roughly 17% of them singletons; the top ten hold about 8.1%. The study's findings and limits: Day 15 to 85 contractors were CD4/CD8 balanced; later expanders leaned CD4+.

This chain uses TRBV5-1 with TRBJ2-7, with 14 bases fitting TRBD2. The receptor comes from an adult woman who had mild COVID-19 (a few samples of this study predate the infection). Cell type and time point are not known. The sample was PBMCs or a T cell subset sorted from them (not recorded which). The CDR3 DNA reads TGCGCCAGCAGCTGGGGGACTAGCGGGAGCTACGAGCAGTACTTC. The encoded protein is CASSWGTSGSYEQYF.